This note documents a single T cell receptor beta chain sequence. V was shortened by 4 bases and J by 4 bases, with 19 bases between the two germline ends. This CDR3 contains 16 residues. The germline gives CDR1 SGHAT, CDR2 FQNNGV. The data derive from a study of blood T cell repertoires in COVID-19. About the study: COVID-19 samples, acute and convalescent, were from the United States, Italy and Spain. PBMCs, B-cell-depleted T cells, or T cells provided the cDNA or gDNA that made up the material.

Original methodology: How many nucleated cells were present was estimated from reference gene primer amplification. Profiling relied on immunoSEQ multiplex PCR, and the TCRdb table lists in-frame clones only, not all of them. V and J calls and clone size are given by that table; D and trimming were obtained from the DNA. Of around 300,000 clones listed, approximately 90% are singletons. This TCR derives from a woman between 35 and 50 years old with acute or convalescent COVID-19. The chain links TRBV11-2 to TRBJ1-2; D is undetermined. Material: peripheral blood. The CDR3 is CASSSSGGERLYGYTF. The CDR3 DNA reads TGTGCCAGCAGCTCATCGGGTGGTGAACGGCTCTATGGCTACACCTTC.